The text below deals with one T cell receptor (beta chain). Its specificity is not known. CDR1 is MNHEY, CDR2 SVGAGI, per germline. This CDR3 has 15 amino acids. Trimming took 1 base from V and 2 from J, leaving 10 bases between them. This sample stems from a study of follicular helper T cells after annual influenza vaccination. Study-wide results and limits: Yearly vaccinations repeatedly recalled conserved clonotypes in ICOS+CD38+ cTfh. Just roughly 9.5-20% of cells analyzed had recovered productive TCRB sequences.

TCRB sequencing was done at Survey resolution level. TCRdb's table, derived via immunoSEQ multiplex PCR, lists solely in-frame clones and lacks some. The data show just under 800 clones, with 72% seen just once and more than 6.5% held by the top ten. The time point denotes: 2015-2016 season, 7 days after influenza vaccination. Sorted blood CD4 subsets were sequenced before and after adults received seasonal inactivated influenza vaccine. The sample in question was CXCR5+ CD38+ circulating T follicular helper cells from blood, obtained 7 days after influenza vaccination. Noted subset: circulating Tfh, non-naive CD4+CXCR5+PD-1+ (ICOS+CD38+ or ICOS-CD38-). This TCR was sampled from an adult who received the influenza vaccine. The rearrangement links TRBV6-5 to TRBJ2-3; no firm D call. CDR3 coding DNA: TGTGCCAGCAGTTACTATGGACCTACCACAGATACGCAGTATTTT. Translated, it gives CASSYYGPTTDTQYF.